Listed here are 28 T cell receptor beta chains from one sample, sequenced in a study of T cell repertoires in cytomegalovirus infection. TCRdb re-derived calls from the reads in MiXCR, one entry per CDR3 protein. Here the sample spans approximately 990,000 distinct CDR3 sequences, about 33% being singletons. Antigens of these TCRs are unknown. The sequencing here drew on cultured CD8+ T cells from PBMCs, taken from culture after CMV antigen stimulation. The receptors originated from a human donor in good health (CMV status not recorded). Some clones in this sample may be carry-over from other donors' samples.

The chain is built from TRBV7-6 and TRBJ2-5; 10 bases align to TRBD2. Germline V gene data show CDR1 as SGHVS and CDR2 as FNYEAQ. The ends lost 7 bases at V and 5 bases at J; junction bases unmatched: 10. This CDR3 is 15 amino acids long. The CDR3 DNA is TGTGCCAGCAAGCCCCCCGGGACTAGCGCTGAGACCCAGTACTTC. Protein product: CASKPPGTSAETQYF.

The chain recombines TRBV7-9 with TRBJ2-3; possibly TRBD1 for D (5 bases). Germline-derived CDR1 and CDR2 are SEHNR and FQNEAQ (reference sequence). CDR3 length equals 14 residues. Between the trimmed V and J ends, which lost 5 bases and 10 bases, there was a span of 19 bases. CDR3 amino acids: CASSPELRQYSQYF. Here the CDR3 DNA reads TGTGCCAGCAGCCCCGAACTCCGACAGTACTCGCAGTATTTT. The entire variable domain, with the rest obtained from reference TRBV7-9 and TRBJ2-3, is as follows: DTGVSQNPRHKITKRGQNVTFRCDPISEHNRLYWYRQTLGQGPEFLTYFQNEAQLEKSRLLSDRFSAERPKGSFSTLEIQRTEQGDSAMYLCASSPELRQYSQYFGPGTRLTVL.

The CDR3 DNA follows: TGTGCCAGCAGCCCGAGGCTAGCGGGGGAATCAAACGTTTACGAGCAGTACTTC. This sequence encodes CASSPRLAGESNVYEQYF. The genes are TRBV7-6 and TRBJ2-7, with TRBD2 matching over 10 bases. Germline V gene lookup returns CDR1 SGHVS and CDR2 FNYEAQ. The V segment lost 5 bases and the J segment 4 bases; nucleotides outside the gene matches: 17. The CDR3 has 18 residues. Full variable domain (outside the CDR3, taken from reference TRBV7-6 and TRBJ2-7): GAGVSQSPRYKVTKRGQDVALRCDPISGHVSLYWYRQALGQGPEFLTYFNYEAQQDKSGLPNDRFSAERPEGSISTLTIQRTEQRDSAMYRCASSPRLAGESNVYEQYFGPGTRLTVT.

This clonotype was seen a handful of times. Here the CDR3 DNA reads TGTGCCAGCAGCCTGTCGGGGGGCAGCCAAGCTTTCTTT. Amino acids: CASSLSGGSQAFF. The rearrangement links TRBV9 to TRBJ1-1; perhaps TRBD1 as D (6 bases). The length of the CDR3 is 13 residues. V was clipped by 4 bases and J by 9 bases, with 16 bases between them. Germline assignment: CDR1 SGDLS and CDR2 YYNGEE.

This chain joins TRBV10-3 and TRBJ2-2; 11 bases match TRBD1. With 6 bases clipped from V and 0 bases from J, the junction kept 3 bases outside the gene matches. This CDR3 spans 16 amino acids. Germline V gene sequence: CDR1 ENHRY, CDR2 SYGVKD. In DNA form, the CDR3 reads TGTGCCATCAGCGAGGGACAGGGGGCGAACACCGGGGAGCTGTTTTTT. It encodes CAISEGQGANTGELFF.

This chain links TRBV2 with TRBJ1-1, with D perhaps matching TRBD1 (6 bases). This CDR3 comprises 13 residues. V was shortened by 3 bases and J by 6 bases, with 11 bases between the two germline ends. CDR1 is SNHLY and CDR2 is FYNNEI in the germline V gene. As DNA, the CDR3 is TGTGCCAGCAGTGACGCGGGGGGCCCTGAAGCTTTCTTT. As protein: CASSDAGGPEAFF.

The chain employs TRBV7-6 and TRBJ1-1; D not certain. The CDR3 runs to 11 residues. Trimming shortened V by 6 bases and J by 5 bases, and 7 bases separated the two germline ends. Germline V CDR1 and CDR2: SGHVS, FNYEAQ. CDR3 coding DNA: TGTGCCAGCAGGACGGAGACTGAAGCTTTCTTT. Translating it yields CASRTETEAFF.

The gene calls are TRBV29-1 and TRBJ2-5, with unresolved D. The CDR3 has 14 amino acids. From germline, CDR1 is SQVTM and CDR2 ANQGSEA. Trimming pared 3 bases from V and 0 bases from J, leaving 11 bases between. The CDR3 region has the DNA TGCAGCGTTGATAGGTTAACGTACCAAGAGACCCAGTACTTC. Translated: CSVDRLTYQETQYF.

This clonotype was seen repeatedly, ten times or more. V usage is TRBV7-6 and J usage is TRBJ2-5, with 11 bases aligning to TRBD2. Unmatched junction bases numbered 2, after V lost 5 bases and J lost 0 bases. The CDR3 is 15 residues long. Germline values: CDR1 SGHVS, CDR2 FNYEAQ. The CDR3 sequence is CASSPGLADQETQYF. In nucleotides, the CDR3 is TGTGCCAGCAGCCCGGGACTAGCGGACCAAGAGACCCAGTACTTC.

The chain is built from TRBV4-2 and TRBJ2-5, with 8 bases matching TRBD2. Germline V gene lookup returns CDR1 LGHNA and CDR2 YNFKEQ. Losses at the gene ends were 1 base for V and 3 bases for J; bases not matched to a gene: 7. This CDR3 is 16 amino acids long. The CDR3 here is CASSQVEAGEEETQYF. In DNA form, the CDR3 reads TGTGCCAGCAGCCAAGTAGAAGCGGGGGAGGAAGAGACCCAGTACTTC.

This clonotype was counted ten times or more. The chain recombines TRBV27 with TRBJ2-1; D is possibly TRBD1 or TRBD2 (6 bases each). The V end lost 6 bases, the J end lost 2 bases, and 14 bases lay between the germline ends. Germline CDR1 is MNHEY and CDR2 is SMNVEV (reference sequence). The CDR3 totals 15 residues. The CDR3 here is CASRDPGGPYNEQFF. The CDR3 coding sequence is TGTGCCAGCAGAGATCCTGGGGGGCCCTACAATGAGCAGTTCTTC.

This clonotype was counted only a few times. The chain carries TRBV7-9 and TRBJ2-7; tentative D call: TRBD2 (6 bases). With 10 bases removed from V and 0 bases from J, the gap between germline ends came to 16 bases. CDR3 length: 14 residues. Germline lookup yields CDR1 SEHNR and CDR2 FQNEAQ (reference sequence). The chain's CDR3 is CATAWGDRSYEQYF. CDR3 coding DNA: TGTGCCACCGCCTGGGGGGATCGCTCCTACGAGCAGTACTTC.

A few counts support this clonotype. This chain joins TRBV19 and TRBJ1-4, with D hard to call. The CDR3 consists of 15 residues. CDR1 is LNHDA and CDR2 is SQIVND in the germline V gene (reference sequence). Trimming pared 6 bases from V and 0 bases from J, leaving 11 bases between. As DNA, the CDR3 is TGTGCCAGTAGCCATTACCTTGCAACTAATGAAAAACTGTTTTTT. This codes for CASSHYLATNEKLFF.

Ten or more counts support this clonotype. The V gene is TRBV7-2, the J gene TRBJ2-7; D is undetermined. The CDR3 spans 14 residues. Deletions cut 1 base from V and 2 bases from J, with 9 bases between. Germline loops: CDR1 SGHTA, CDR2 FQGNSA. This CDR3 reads CASSLGGGAYEQYV. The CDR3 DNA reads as TGTGCCAGCAGCTTAGGGGGTGGGGCCTACGAGCAGTACGTC.

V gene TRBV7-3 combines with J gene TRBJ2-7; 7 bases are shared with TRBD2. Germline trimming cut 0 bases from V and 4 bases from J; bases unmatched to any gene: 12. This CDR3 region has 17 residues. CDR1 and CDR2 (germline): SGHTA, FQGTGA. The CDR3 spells CASSLTEPGSSGYEQYV. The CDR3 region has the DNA TGTGCCAGCAGCTTAACCGAGCCCGGATCTAGCGGATACGAGCAGTACGTC.

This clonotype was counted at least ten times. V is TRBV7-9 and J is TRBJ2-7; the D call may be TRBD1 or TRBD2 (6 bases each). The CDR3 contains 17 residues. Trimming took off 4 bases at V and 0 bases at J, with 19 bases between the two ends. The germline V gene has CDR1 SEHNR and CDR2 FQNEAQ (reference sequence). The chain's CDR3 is CASSSGGGPTFSYEQYF. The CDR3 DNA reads TGTGCCAGCAGCTCCGGAGGGGGGCCCACTTTCTCCTACGAGCAGTACTTC.

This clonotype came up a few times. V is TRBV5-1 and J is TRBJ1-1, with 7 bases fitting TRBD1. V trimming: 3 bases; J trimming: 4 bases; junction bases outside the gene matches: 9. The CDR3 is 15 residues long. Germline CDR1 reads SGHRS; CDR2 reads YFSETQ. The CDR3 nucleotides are TGCGCCAGCAGCTGGACAGGATCCATGTTCACTGAAGCTTTCTTT. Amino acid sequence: CASSWTGSMFTEAFF.

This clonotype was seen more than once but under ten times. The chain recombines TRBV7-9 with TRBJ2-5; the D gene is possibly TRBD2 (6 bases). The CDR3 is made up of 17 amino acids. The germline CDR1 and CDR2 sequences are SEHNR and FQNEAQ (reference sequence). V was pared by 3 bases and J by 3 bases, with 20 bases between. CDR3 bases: TGTGCCAGCAGCTTCCCCCCCTCTCCTGGGACTGAAGAGACCCAGTACTTC. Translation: CASSFPPSPGTEETQYF.

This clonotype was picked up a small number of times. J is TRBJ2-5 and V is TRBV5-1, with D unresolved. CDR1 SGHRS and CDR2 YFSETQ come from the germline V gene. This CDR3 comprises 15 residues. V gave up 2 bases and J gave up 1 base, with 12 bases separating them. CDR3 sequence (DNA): TGCGCCAGCAGCTTAACAGTCATGGGCCAAGAGACCCAGTACTTC. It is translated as CASSLTVMGQETQYF. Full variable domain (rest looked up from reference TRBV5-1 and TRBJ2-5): KAGVTQTPRYLIKTRGQQVTLSCSPISGHRSVSWYQQTPGQGLQFLFEYFSETQRNKGNFPGRFSGRQFSNSRSEMNVSTLELGDSALYLCASSLTVMGQETQYFGPGTRLLVL.

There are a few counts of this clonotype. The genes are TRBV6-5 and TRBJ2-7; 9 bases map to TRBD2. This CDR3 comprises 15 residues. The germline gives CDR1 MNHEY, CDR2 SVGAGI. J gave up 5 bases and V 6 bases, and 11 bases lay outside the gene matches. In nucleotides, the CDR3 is TGTGCCAGCAGCCTGGGGCTAGCGGGGACCAACGAGCAGTACTTC. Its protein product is CASSLGLAGTNEQYF.

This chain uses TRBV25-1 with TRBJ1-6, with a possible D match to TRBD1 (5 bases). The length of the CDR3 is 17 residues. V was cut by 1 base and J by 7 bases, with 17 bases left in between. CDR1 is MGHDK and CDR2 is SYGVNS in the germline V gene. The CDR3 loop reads CASSELAGSLWNSPLHF. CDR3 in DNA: TGTGCCAGCAGTGAATTAGCAGGGAGTTTGTGGAATTCACCCCTCCACTTT.

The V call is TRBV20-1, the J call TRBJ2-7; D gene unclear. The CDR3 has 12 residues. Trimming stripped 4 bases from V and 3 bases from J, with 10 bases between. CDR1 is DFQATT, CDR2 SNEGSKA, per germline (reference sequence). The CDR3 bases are TGCAGTGCTAATAAGGGAAGCTACGAGCAGTACTTC. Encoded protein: CSANKGSYEQYF.

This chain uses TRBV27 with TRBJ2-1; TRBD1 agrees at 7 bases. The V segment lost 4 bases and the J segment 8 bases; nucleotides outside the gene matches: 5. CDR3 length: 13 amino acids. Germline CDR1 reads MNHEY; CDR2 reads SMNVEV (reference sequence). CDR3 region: CASSSTGMYEQFF. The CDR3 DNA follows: TGTGCCAGCAGTTCGACAGGGATGTATGAGCAGTTCTTC.

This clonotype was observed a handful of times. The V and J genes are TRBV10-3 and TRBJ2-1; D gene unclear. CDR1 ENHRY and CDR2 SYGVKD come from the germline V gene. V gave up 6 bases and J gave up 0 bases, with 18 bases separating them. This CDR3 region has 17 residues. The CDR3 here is CAIRLNPHTDSYNEQFF. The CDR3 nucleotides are TGTGCCATCAGGCTGAACCCCCACACAGACTCCTACAATGAGCAGTTCTTC.

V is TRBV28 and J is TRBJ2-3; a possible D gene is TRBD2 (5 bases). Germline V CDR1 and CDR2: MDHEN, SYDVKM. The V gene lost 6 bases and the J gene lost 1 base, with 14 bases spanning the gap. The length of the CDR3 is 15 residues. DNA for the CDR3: TGTGCCAGCAGGGGAGTCCCCATCCGCACAGATACGCAGTATTTT. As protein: CASRGVPIRTDTQYF.

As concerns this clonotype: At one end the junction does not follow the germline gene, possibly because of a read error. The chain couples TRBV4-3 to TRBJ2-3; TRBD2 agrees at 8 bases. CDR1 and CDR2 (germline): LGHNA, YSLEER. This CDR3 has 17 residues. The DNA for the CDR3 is TGCACCAGCAGCCAAGATTATACTAGCGGACTCACAGATACGCAGTATTTT. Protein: CTSSQDYTSGLTDTQYF.

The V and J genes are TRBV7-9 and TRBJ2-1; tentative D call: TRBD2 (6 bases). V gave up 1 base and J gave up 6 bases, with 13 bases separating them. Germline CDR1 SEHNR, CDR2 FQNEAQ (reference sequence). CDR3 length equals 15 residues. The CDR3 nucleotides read TGTGCCAGCAGCTTAGATCGCGGGGCCGGCAATGAGCAGTTCTTC. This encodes CASSLDRGAGNEQFF.

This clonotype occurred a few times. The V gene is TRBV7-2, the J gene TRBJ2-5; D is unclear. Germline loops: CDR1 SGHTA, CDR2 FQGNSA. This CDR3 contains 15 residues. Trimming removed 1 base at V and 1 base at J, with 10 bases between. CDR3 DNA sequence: TGTGCCAGCAGCTTAGGGATCCGGATCCAAGAGACCCAGTACTTC. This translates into CASSLGIRIQETQYF. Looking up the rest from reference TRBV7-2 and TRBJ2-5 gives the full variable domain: GAGVSQSPSNKVTEKGKDVELRCDPISGHTALYWYRQSLGQGLEFLIYFQGNSAPDKSGLPSDRFSAERTGGSVSTLTIQRTQQEDSAVYLCASSLGIRIQETQYFGPGTRLLVL.